This TCR beta chain derives from a study of blood T cell repertoires in COVID-19. Assay used: immunoSEQ multiplex PCR; TCRdb lists only in-frame clones, some missing. The sample records around 53,000 clones, around 87% being singletons. Trimming took 5 bases from V and 5 from J, leaving 15 bases between them. CDR3 size: 14 residues. CDR1 is MNHEY, CDR2 SMNVEV, per germline (reference sequence). The specimen sequenced was peripheral blood. The chain is built from TRBV27 and TRBJ1-1, with a possible D match to TRBD1 (6 bases). This TCR came from a woman aged 55-75 years with COVID-19, enrolled during active disease. The CDR3 DNA reads as TGTGCCAGCAGTCAAACAGGGAGATATACTGAAGCTTTCTTT. Protein: CASSQTGRYTEAFF.